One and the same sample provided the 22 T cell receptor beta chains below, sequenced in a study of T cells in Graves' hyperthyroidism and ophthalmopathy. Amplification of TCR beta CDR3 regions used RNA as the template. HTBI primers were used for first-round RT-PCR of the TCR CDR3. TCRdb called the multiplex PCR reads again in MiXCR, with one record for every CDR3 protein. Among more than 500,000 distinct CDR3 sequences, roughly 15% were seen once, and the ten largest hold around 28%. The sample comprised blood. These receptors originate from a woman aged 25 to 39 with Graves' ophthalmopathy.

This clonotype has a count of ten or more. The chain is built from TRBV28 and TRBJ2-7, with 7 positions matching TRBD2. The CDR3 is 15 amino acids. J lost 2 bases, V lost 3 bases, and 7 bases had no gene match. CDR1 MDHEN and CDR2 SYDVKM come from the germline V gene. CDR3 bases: TGTGCCAGCAGTTTTGGCGGGAGTAAAACCTACGAGCAGTACTTC. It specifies CASSFGGSKTYEQYF. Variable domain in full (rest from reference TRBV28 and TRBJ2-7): DVKVTQSSRYLVKRTGEKVFLECVQDMDHENMFWYRQDPGLGLRLIYFSYDVKMKEKGDIPEGYSVSREKKERFSLILESASTNQTSMYLCASSFGGSKTYEQYFGPGTRLTVT.

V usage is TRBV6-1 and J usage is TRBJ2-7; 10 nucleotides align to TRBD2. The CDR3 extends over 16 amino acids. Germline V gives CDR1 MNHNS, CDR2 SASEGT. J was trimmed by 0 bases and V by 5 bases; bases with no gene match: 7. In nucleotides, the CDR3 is TGTGCCAGCAGTCTTACTAGCGGGGCGAGCTCCTACGAGCAGTACTTC. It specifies CASSLTSGASSYEQYF.

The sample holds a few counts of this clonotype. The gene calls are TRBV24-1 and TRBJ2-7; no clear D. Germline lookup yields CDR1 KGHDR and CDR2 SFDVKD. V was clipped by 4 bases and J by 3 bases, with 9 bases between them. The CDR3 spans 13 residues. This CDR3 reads CATSEPGYYEQYF. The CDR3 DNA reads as TGTGCCACCAGTGAGCCAGGTTACTACGAGCAGTACTTC.

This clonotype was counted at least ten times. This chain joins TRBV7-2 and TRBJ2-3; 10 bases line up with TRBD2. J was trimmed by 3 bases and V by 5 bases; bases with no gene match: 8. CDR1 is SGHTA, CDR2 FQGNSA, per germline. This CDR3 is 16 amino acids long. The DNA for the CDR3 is TGTGCCAGCAGCGCAACTAGCGGGATAATAACAGATACGCAGTATTTT. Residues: CASSATSGIITDTQYF.

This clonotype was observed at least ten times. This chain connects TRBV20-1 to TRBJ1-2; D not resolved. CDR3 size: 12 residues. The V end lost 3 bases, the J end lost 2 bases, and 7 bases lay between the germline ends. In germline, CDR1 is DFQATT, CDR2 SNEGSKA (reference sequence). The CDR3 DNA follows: TGCAGTGCTAGTCCCACCAACTATGGCTACACCTTC. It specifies CSASPTNYGYTF.

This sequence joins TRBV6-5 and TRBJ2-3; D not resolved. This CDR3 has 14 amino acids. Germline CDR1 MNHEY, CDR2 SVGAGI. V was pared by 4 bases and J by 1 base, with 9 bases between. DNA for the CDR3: TGTGCCAGCAGTTTTGTTCTGGGCACAGATACGCAGTATTTT. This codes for CASSFVLGTDTQYF.

The CDR3: CASRGDVNQETQYF. CDR3 coding DNA: TGTGCCAGCAGGGGGGACGTGAACCAAGAGACCCAGTACTTC. The V and J genes are TRBV12-3 or TRBV12-4 and TRBJ2-5; D is tentatively TRBD1 or TRBD2 (5 bases each). Trimming removed 6 bases at V and 0 bases at J, with 11 bases between. The CDR3 spans 14 residues.

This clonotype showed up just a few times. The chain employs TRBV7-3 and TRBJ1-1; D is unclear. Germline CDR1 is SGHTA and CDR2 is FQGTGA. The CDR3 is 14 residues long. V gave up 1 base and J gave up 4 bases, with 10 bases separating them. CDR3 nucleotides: TGTGCCAGCAGCTTAATAGGGAGAGGCACTGAAGCTTTCTTT. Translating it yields CASSLIGRGTEAFF.

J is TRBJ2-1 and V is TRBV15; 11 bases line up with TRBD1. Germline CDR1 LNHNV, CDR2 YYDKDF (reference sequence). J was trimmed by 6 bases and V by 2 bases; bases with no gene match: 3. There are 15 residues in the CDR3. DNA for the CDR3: TGTGCCACCAGCAGACCCGGGACAGGGGGCAATGAGCAGTTCTTC. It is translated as CATSRPGTGGNEQFF.

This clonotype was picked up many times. The CDR3 loop is CASSPIPSVANVLTF. CDR3 DNA: TGTGCCAGCTCACCAATCCCCTCGGTGGCCAACGTCCTGACTTTC. J is TRBJ2-6 and V is TRBV18; unclear D gene. CDR1 is KGHSH and CDR2 is LQKENI in the germline V gene. V shed 2 bases and J shed 6 bases, with 11 bases lying between them. The CDR3 has 15 residues.

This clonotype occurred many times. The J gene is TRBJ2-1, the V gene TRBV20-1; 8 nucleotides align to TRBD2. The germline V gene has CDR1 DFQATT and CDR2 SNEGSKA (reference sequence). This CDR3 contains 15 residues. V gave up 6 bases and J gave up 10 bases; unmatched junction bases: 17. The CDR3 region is CSAEKPQAGVGEQFF. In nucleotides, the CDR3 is TGCAGTGCCGAAAAGCCACAAGCGGGAGTGGGGGAGCAGTTCTTC.

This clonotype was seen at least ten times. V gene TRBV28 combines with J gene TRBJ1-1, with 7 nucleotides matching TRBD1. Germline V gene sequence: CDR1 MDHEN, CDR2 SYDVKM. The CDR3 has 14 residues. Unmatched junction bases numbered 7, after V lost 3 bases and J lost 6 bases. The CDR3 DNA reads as TGTGCCAGCAGTTTGACAGGGCGTTACGCTGAAGCTTTCTTT. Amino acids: CASSLTGRYAEAFF.

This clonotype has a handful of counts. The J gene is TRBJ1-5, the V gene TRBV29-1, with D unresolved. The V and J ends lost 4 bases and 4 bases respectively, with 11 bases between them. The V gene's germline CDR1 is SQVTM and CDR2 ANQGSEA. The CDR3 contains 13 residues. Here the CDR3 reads CSVGHTVNQPQHF. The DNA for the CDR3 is TGCAGCGTTGGCCATACTGTTAATCAGCCCCAGCATTTT. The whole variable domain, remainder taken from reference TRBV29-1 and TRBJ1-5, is SAVISQKPSRDICQRGTSLTIQCQVDSQVTMMFWYRQQPGQSLTLIATANQGSEATYESGFVIDKFPISRPNLTFSTLTVSNMSPEDSSIYLCSVGHTVNQPQHFGDGTRLSIL.

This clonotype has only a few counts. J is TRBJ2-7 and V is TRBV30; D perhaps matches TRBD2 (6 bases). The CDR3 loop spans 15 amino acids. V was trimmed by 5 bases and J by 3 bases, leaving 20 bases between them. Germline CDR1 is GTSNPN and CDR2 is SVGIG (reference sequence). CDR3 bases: TGTGCCTGGGCTGGAGGGGCCGGATTAAACTACGAGCAGTACTTC. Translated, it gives CAWAGGAGLNYEQYF. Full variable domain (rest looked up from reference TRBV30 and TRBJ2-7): SQTIHQWPATLVQPVGSPLSLECTVEGTSNPNLYWYRQAAGRGLQLLFYSVGIGQISSEVPQNLSASRPQDRQFILSSKKLLLSDSGFYLCAWAGGAGLNYEQYFGPGTRLTVT.

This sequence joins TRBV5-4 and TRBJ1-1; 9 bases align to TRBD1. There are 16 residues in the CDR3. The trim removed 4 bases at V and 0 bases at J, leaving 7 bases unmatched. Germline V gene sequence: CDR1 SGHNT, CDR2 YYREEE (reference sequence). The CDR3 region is CASSPKGDRVNTEAFF. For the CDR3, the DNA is TGTGCCAGCAGCCCCAAAGGGGACAGGGTGAACACTGAAGCTTTCTTT.

CDR3: CASSLEPETFYEQYF. The CDR3 nucleotides read TGTGCCAGCAGCTTGGAACCGGAGACCTTCTACGAGCAGTACTTC. The chain employs TRBV5-4 and TRBJ2-7, with D hard to call. V was trimmed by 0 bases and J by 3 bases, leaving 13 bases between them. The CDR3 length is 15 residues. Germline loops: CDR1 SGHNT, CDR2 YYREEE (reference sequence).

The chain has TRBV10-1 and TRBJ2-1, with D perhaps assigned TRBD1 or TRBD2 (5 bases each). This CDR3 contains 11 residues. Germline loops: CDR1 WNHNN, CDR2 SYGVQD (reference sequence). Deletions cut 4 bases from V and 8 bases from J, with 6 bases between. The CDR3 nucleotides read TGCGCCAGCAGTGGGGACGATGAGCAGTTCTTC. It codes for CASSGDDEQFF.

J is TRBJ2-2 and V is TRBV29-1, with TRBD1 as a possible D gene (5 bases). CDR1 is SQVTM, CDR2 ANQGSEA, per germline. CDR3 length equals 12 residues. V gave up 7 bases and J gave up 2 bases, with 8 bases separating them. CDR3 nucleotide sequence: TGCAGCGGGACACCTAACACCGGGGAGCTGTTTTTT. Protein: CSGTPNTGELFF.

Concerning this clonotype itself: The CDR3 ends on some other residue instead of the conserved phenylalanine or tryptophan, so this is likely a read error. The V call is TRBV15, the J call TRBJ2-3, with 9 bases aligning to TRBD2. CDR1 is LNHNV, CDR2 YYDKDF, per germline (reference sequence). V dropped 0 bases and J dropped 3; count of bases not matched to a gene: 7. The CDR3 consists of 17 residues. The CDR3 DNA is TGTGCCACCAGCAGAGATGTTTTCGGACTAGCGACAGATACGCAGTATCTT. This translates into CATSRDVFGLATDTQYL.

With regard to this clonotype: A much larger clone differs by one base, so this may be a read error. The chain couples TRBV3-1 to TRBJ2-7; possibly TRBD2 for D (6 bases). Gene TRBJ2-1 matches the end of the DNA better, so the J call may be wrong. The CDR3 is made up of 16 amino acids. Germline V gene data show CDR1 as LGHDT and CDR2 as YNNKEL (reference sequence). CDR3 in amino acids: CASSRTGGGTYYEQFF. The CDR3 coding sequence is TGTGCCAGCAGCCGCACCGGGGGAGGAACTTACTACGAGCAGTTCTTC.

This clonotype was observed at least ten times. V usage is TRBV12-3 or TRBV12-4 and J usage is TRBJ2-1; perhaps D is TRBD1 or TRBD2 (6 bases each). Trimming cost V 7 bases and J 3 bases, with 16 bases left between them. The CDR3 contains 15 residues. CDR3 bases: TGTGCCAGCACCCGGAGGGGGAATCGCTACAATGAGCAGTTCTTC. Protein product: CASTRRGNRYNEQFF.

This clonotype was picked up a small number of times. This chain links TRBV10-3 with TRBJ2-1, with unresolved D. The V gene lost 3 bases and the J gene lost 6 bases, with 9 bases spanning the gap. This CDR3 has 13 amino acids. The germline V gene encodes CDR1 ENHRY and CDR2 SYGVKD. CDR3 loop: CAISDYMGNEQFF. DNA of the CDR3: TGTGCCATCAGTGACTACATGGGCAATGAGCAGTTCTTC.